The present entry profiles one T cell receptor beta chain with its context. The source of the sample is a study of blood T cell repertoires in COVID-19. The V and J ends lost 2 bases and 7 bases, in that order; junction bases with no gene match: 5. Germline V gene lookup returns CDR1 SGDLS and CDR2 YYNGEE. The CDR3 contains 14 residues. Assay: immunoSEQ multiplex PCR; the TCRdb copy retains only in-frame clones and omits some. The sample shows 80,000 or so clones, 80% of them seen only once. The sequenced material came from peripheral blood. The receptor was isolated from a woman between 70 and 85 years old with acute or convalescent COVID-19. This chain links TRBV9 with TRBJ2-3, with 9 bases aligning to TRBD1. The CDR3 reads CASSVTDRGNTQYF. The CDR3 DNA is TGTGCCAGCAGCGTTACGGACAGGGGAAATACGCAGTATTTT.